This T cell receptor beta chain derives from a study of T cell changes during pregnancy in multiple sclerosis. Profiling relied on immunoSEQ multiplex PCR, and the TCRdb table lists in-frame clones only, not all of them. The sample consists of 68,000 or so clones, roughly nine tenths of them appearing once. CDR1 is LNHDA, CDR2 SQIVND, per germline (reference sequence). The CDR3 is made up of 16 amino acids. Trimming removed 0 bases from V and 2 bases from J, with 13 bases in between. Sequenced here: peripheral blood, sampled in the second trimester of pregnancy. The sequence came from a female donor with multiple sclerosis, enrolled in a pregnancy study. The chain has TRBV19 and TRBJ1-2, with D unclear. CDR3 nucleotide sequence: TGTGCCAGTAGTATAGAAGCAGGCCGGAGGAACTATGGCTACACCTTC. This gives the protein CASSIEAGRRNYGYTF.